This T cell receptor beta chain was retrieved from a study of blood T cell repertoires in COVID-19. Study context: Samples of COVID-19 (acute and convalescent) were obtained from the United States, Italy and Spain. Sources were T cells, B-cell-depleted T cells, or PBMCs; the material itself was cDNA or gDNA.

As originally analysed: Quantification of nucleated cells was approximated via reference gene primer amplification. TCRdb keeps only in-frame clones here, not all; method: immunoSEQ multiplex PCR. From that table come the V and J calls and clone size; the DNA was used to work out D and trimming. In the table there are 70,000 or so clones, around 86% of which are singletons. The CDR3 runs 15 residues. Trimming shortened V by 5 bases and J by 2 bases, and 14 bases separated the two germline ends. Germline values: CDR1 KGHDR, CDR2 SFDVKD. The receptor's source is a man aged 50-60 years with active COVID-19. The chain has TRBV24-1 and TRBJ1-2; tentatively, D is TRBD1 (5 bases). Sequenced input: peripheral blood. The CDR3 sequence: CATSASRDPNYGYTF. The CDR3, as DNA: TGTGCCACCAGTGCGTCGCGGGACCCAAACTATGGCTACACCTTC.